Detailed here is one T cell receptor beta chain. Trimming left V 5 bases short and J 0 bases short, with 6 bases between. Germline V gene data show CDR1 as KGHDR and CDR2 as SFDVKD. This CDR3 is built from 13 residues. For the second PCR, which ran for 7 to 11 cycles, a sample-barcoded 5' primer and a J-beta primer mix were used. MiXCR, applied by TCRdb to the 5' RACE reads, yields one record per CDR3 protein. This table has fewer than 2 million distinct CDR3 sequences, about two fifths appearing once. This sample was taken from a study of blood T cells in healthy people across ages. Sequenced: blood. This chain connects TRBV24-1 to TRBJ2-5, with D unclear. This clonotype originated in a human donor in good health. The CDR3 DNA reads TGTGCCACCAGTGGAGCGTACCAAGAGACCCAGTACTTC. Translated: CATSGAYQETQYF.